Sequencing of this T cell receptor (beta chain) was carried out in a study of shared clonotypes between healthy human individuals. Overall study findings and caveats: Estimated clonotype richness was generally higher in naive than memory subsets. Sampling included only blood; tissue repertoires likely differ.

CD45RO-negative cells were positively selected for CCR7, leaving out terminally differentiated effector memory CD45RA+ cells. The study enrolled healthy HIV-negative adults without recent acute infections or vaccinations as donors. CDR1 is MNHEY and CDR2 is SMNVEV in the germline V gene (reference sequence). The CDR3 extends over 14 amino acids. V lost 4 bases, J lost 4 bases, and 10 bases lay in between. As concerns this clone: The antigen remains undetermined. Other DNA sequences in the same sample also yield this CDR3.

Original processing methods: For the immunoSEQ data, sequences were junction-only without quality scores, so filtering differed. Generated by immunoSEQ multiplex PCR, the TCRdb table keeps only in-frame clones and is missing some. From that table come the V and J calls and clone size; the DNA was used to work out D and trimming. Seen here are roughly 770,000 clones, about 96% observed once, and the top ten hold under 0.3%. This TCR was sampled from a man aged 30 to 39 in good health. Material: naive CD8+ T cells sorted from blood. The chain has TRBV27 and TRBJ2-2, with D maybe TRBD1 (5 bases). CDR3 in DNA: TGTGCCAGCAGTTGGGGCCAAAGCACCGGGGAGCTGTTTTTT. Its translation: CASSWGQSTGELFF.